The 5 T cell receptor beta chains below all came from one sample that was sequenced in a study of blood T cells in healthy people across ages. Together with a sample-barcoded 5' primer, a J-beta primer mix was included in a second PCR lasting about 7 to 12 cycles. In TCRdb, the 5' RACE reads were re-called with MiXCR into one record per CDR3 protein. The table has almost 1 million distinct CDR3 sequences, roughly 51% seen once; the top ten hold about a fifth. The sequenced sample consisted of blood. The source is a woman aged 55-69 years in good health.

The chain couples TRBV28 to TRBJ2-5; 7 bases are a match to TRBD1. Near its end, the DNA agrees better with TRBJ2-7, so the J call may be wrong. Germline V gene sequence: CDR1 MDHEN, CDR2 SYDVKM. The CDR3 loop spans 14 amino acids. CDR3 amino acids: CASSSQGPNYEQYF. CDR3 DNA: TGTGCCAGCAGTTCACAGGGGCCCAACTACGAGCAGTACTTC.

This clonotype occurred a few times. This chain uses TRBV20-1 with TRBJ1-1; D perhaps matches TRBD1 (6 bases). Germline lookup yields CDR1 DFQATT and CDR2 SNEGSKA (reference sequence). The CDR3 is 15 amino acids. Trimming removed 0 bases from V and 1 base from J, with 12 bases in between. The DNA for the CDR3 is TGCAGTGCTAGAGAATACAGGGAATGGAACACTGAAGCTTTCTTT. As protein: CSAREYREWNTEAFF.

The chain couples TRBV14 to TRBJ2-3; 9 nucleotides align to TRBD2. V shed 2 bases and J 3 bases; nucleotides not matched to a gene: 12. The CDR3 consists of 18 residues. Germline-derived CDR1 and CDR2 are SGHDN and FVKESK. The CDR3 DNA follows: TGTGCCAGCAGCCAACTGAGCGGGGGGAGCGGGAGAACAGATACGCAGTATTTT. Its protein is CASSQLSGGSGRTDTQYF.

This clonotype was seen many times. The gene calls are TRBV4-1 and TRBJ2-7; 9 bases line up with TRBD1. The CDR3 covers 15 residues. The germline gives CDR1 MGHRA, CDR2 YSYEKL. Trimming at V came to 4 bases and at J to 6 bases, leaving 10 bases not matched to a gene. The DNA for the CDR3 is TGCGCCAGCAGCCTGTCGGGGACAGGGTTCTCCGAGCAGTACTTC. Protein: CASSLSGTGFSEQYF.

The chain is built from TRBV5-1 and TRBJ2-1, with 11 bases matching TRBD2. The germline gives CDR1 SGHRS, CDR2 YFSETQ. The CDR3 has 14 amino acids. V was clipped by 3 bases and J by 8 bases; unmatched bases: 4. The CDR3 DNA follows: TGCGCCAGCAGCTGGATAGCGGGGGGGGATGAGCAGTTCTTC. It translates to CASSWIAGGDEQFF.